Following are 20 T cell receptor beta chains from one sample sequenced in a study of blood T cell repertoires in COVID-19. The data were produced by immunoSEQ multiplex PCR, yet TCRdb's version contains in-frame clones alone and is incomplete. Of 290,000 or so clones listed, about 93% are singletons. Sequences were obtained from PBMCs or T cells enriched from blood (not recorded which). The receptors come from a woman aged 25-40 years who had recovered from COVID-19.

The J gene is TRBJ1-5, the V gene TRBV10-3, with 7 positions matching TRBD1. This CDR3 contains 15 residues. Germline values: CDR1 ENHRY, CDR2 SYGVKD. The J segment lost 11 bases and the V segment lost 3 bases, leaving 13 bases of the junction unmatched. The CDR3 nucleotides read TGTGCCATCAGTGATAATCAGGGGGAATTGTTGGCCCAGCATTTT. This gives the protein CAISDNQGELLAQHF.

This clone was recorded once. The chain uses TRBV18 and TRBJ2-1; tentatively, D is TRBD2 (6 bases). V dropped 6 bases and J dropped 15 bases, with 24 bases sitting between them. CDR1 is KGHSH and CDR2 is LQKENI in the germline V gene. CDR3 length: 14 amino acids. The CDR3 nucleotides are TGTGCCAGCTCCCTGGGACTTTCCTACGACATACCGTTCTTC. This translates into CASSLGLSYDIPFF.

CDR3 sequence (DNA): TGTGCCTGCCCGGGACAGGGTCCCGGGGAGCTGTTTTTT. It translates to CACPGQGPGELFF. This sequence joins TRBV30 and TRBJ2-2, with TRBD1 matching 9 bases. Germline V gene lookup returns CDR1 GTSNPN and CDR2 SVGIG (reference sequence). The CDR3 covers 13 residues. V lost 6 bases to trimming and J lost 6 bases; unmatched junction nucleotides: 5.

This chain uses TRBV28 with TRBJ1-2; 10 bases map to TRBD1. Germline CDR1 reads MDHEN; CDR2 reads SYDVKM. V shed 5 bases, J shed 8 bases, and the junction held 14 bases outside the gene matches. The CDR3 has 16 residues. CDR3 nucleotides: TGTGCCAGCAGTCGGGACAGGGGTTCCCTTTCGGGCGGCTACACCTTC. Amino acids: CASSRDRGSLSGGYTF.

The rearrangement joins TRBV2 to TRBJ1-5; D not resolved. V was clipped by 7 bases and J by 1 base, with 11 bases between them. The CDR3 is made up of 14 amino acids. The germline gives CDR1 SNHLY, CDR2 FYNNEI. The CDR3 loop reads CASKLDGSNQPQHF. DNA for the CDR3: TGTGCCAGCAAACTAGACGGAAGCAATCAGCCCCAGCATTTT.

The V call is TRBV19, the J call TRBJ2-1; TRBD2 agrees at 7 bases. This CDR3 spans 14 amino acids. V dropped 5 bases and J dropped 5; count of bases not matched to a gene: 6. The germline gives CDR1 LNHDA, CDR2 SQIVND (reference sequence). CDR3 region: CASSPRLAHNEQFF. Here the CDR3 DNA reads TGTGCCAGTAGTCCAAGACTAGCTCACAATGAGCAGTTCTTC.

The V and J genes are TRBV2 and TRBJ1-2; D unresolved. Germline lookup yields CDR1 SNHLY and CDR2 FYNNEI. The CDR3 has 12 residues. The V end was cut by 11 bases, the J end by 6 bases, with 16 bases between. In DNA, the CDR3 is TGTGCCGCAAGACAACCCCCTAATGGCTACACCTTC. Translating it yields CAARQPPNGYTF.

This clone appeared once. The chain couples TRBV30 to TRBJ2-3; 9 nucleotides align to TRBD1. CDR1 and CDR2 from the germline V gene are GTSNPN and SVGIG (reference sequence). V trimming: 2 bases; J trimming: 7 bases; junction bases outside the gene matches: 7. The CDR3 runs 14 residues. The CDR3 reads CAWSRQGVINTQYF. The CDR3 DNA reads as TGTGCCTGGAGTCGACAGGGGGTAATAAATACGCAGTATTTT.

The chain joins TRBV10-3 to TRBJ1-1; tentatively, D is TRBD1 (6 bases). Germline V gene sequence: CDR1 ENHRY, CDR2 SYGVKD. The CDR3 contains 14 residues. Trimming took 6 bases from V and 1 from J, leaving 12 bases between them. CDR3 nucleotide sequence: TGTGCCATCAGGGCGGACAGTCGGAACACTGAAGCTTTCTTT. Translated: CAIRADSRNTEAFF.

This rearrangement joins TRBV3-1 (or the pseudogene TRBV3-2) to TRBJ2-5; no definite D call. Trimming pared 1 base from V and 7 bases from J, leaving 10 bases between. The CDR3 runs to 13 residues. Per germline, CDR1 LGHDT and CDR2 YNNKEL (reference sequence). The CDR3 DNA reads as TGTGCCAGCAGCCAAGCCCGCGCCGGGACCCAGTACTTC. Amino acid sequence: CASSQARAGTQYF.

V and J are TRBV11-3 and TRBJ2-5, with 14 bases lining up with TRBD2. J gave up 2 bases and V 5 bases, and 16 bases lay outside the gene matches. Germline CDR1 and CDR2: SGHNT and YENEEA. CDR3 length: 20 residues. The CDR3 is CASSQSGRGLAGVGQETQYF. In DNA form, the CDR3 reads TGTGCCAGCAGCCAAAGCGGGAGGGGACTAGCGGGAGTAGGGCAAGAGACCCAGTACTTC.

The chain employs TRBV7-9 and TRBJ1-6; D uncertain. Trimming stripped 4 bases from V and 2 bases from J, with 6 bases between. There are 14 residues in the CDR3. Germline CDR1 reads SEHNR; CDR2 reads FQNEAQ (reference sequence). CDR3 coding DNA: TGTGCCAGCAGCTCCGACACCTATAATTCACCCCTCCACTTT. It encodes CASSSDTYNSPLHF. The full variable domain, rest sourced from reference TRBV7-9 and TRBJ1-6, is DTGVSQNPRHKITKRGQNVTFRCDPISEHNRLYWYRQTLGQGPEFLTYFQNEAQLEKSRLLSDRFSAERPKGSFSTLEIQRTEQGDSAMYLCASSSDTYNSPLHFGNGTRLTVT.

The CDR3: CASSSRSANYGYTF. As DNA, the CDR3 is TGTGCCAGTAGTTCCAGATCAGCTAACTATGGCTACACCTTC. The chain joins TRBV19 to TRBJ1-2; D uncertain. CDR3 length equals 14 residues. Germline lookup yields CDR1 LNHDA and CDR2 SQIVND (reference sequence). Trimming pared 5 bases from V and 0 bases from J, leaving 10 bases between.

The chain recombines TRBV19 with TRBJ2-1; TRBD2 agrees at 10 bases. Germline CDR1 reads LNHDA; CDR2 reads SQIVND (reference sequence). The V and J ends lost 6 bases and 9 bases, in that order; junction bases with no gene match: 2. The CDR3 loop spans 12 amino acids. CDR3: CASRAGGGEQFF. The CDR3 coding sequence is TGTGCCAGTAGAGCGGGAGGGGGTGAGCAGTTCTTC.

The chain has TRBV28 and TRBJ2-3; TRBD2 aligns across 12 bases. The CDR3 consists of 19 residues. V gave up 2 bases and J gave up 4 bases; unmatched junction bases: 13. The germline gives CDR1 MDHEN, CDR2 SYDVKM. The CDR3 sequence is CASSLGLAGGVSPSDTQYF. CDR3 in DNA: TGTGCCAGCAGTTTAGGGCTAGCGGGAGGGGTGTCACCATCAGATACGCAGTATTTT.

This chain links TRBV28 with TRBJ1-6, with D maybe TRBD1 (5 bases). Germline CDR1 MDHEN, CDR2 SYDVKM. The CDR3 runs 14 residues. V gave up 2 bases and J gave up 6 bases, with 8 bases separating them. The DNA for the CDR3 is TGTGCCAGCAGTTTAGGGGGGGGTAATTCACCCCTCCACTTT. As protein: CASSLGGGNSPLHF.

CDR3 DNA sequence: TGCGCCAGCAGCTTGGTGGCAGAACCGGCGGGGGAGCAGTACTTC. Its translation is CASSLVAEPAGEQYF. This sequence joins TRBV5-1 and TRBJ2-7, with D possibly matching TRBD2 (6 bases). Per the germline V gene, CDR1 is SGHRS and CDR2 is YFSETQ. CDR3 length: 15 amino acids. Trimming cost V 0 bases and J 7 bases, with 17 bases left between them.

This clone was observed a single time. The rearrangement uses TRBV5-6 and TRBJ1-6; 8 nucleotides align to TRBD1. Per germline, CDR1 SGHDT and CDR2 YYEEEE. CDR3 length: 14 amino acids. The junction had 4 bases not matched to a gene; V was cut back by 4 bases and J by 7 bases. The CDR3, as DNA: TGTGCCAGCAGCCTCCGGGACAGGAATTCACCCCTCCACTTT. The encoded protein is CASSLRDRNSPLHF.

For the CDR3, the DNA is TGTGCCAGCAGCTTCCGTCGGGGACAGGGGGAGAGCTACACCTTC. This codes for CASSFRRGQGESYTF. V is TRBV7-6 and J is TRBJ1-2, with 11 bases identical to TRBD1. The V gene's germline CDR1 is SGHVS and CDR2 FNYEAQ. This CDR3 has 15 amino acids. Trimming removed 3 bases from V and 9 bases from J; junction bases left unmatched: 9.

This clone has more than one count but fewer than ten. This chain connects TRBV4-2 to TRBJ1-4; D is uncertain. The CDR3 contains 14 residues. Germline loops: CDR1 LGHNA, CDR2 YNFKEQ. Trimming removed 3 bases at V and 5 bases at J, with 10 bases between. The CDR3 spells CASSHPGLNEKLFF. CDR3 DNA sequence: TGTGCCAGCAGCCATCCGGGATTAAATGAAAAACTGTTTTTT.